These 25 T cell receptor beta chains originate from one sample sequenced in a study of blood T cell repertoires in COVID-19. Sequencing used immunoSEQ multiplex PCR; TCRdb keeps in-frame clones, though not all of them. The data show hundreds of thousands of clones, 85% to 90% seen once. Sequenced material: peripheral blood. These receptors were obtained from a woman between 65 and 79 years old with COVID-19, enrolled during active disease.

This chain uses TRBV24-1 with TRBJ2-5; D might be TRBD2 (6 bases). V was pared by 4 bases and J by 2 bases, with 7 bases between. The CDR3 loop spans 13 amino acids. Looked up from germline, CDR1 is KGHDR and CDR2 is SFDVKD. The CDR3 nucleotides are TGTGCCACCAGTGAGGGGGGACAAGAGACCCAGTACTTC. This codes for CATSEGGQETQYF.

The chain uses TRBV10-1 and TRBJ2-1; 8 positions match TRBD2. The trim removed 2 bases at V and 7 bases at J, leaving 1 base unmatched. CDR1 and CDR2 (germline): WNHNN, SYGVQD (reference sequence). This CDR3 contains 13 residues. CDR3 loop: CASSEASGNEQFF. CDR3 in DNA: TGCGCCAGCAGTGAGGCTAGCGGGAATGAGCAGTTCTTC.

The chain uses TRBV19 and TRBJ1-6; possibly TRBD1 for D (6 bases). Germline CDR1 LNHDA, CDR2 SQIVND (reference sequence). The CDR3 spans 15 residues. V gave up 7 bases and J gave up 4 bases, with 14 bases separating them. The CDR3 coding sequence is TGTGCCAGTACTGGGGGGGCACGGTATAATTCACCCCTCCACTTT. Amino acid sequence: CASTGGARYNSPLHF.

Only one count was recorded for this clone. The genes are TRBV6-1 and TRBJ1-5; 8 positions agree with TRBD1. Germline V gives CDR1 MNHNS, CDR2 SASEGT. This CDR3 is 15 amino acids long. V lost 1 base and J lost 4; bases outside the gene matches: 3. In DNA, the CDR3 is TGTGCCAGCAGTGAAGTATACAGGGGGAATCAGCCCCAGCATTTT. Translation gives CASSEVYRGNQPQHF.

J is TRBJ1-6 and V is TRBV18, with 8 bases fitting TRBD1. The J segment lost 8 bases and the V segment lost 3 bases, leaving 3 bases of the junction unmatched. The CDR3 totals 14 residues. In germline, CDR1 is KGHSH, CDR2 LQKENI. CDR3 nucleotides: TGTGCCAGCTCACCCCTGACAGGGGATTCACCCCTCCACTTT. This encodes CASSPLTGDSPLHF.

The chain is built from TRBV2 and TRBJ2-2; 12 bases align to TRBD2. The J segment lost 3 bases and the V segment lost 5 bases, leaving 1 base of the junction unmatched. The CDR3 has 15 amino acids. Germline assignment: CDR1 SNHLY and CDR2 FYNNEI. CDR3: CASSRLAGDTGELFF. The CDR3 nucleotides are TGTGCCAGCAGTCGACTAGCGGGGGACACCGGGGAGCTGTTTTTT.

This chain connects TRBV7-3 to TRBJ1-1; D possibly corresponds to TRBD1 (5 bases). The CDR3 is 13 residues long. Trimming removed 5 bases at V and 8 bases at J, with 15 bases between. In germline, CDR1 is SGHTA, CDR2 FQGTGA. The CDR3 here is CASSPKTRAEAFF. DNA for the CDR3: TGTGCCAGCAGCCCAAAGACCAGGGCCGAAGCTTTCTTT. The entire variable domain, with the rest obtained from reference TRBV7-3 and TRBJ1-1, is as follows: GAGVSQTPSNKVTEKGKYVELRCDPISGHTALYWYRQSLGQGPEFLIYFQGTGAADDSGLPNDRFFAVRPEGSVSTLKIQRTERGDSAVYLCASSPKTRAEAFFGQGTRLTVV.

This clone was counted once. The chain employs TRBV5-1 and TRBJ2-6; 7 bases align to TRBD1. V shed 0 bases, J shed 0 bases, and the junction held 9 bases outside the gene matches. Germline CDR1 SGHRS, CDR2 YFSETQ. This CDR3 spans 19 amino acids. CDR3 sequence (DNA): TGCGCCAGCAGCTTGGCCATCTCGGGACAGCACTCTGGGGCCAACGTCCTGACTTTC. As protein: CASSLAISGQHSGANVLTF.

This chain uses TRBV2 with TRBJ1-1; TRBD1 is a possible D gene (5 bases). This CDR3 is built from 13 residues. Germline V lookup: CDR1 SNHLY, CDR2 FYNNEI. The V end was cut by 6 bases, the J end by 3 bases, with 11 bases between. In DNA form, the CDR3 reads TGTGCCAGCAGGGCAGGGTGGGACACTGAAGCTTTCTTT. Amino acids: CASRAGWDTEAFF.

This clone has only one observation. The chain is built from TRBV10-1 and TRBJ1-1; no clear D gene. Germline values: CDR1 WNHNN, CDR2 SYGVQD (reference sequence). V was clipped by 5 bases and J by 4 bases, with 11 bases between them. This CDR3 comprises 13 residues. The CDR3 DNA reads TGCGCCAGCAGTCATAGCATTTCCACTGAAGCTTTCTTT. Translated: CASSHSISTEAFF.

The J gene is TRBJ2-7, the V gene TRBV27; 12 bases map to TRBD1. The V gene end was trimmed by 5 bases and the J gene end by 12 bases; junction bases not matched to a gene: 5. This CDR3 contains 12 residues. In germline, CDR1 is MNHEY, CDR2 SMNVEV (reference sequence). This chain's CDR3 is CASSRDRGRGYF. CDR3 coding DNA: TGTGCCAGCAGTAGGGACAGGGGGCGCGGGTACTTC.

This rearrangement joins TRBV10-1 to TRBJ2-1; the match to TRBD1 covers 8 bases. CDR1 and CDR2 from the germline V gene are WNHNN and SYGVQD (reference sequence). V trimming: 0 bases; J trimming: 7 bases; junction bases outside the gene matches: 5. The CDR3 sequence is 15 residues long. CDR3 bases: TGCGCCAGCAGTGAGTCCGGACAGGGCCGGAATGAGCAGTTCTTC. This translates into CASSESGQGRNEQFF.

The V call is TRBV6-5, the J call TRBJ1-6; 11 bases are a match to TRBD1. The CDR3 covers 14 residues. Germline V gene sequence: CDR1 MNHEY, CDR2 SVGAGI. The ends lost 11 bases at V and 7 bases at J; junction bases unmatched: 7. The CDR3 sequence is CAGTGGPRNSPLHF. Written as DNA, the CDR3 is TGTGCCGGGACAGGGGGGCCTCGGAATTCACCCCTCCACTTT.

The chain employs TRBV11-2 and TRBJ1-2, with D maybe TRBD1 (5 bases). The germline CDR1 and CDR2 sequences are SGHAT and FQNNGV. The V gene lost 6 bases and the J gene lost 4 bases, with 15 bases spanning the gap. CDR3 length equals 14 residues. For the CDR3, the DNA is TGTGCCAGCAGGGAAGCGGGGCCGGGCTATGGCTACACCTTC. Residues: CASREAGPGYGYTF.

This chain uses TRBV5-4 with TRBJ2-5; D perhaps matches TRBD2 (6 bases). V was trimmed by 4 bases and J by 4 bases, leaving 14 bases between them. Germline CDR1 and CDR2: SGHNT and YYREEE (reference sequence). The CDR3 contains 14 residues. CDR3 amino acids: CASSLPGSGETQYF. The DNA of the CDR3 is TGTGCCAGCAGCCTCCCGGGTAGCGGAGAGACCCAGTACTTC. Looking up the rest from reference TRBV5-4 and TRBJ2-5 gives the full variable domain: ETGVTQSPTHLIKTRGQQVTLRCSSQSGHNTVSWYQQALGQGPQFIFQYYREEENGRGNFPPRFSGLQFPNYSSELNVNALELDDSALYLCASSLPGSGETQYFGPGTRLLVL.

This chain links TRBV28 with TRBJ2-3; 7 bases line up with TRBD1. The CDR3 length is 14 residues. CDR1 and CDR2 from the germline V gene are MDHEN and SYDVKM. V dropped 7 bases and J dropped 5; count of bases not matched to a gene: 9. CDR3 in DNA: TGTGCCAGCACAGACAGGGAAGGGATAGATACGCAGTATTTT. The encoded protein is CASTDREGIDTQYF. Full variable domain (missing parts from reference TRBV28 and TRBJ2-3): DVKVTQSSRYLVKRTGEKVFLECVQDMDHENMFWYRQDPGLGLRLIYFSYDVKMKEKGDIPEGYSVSREKKERFSLILESASTNQTSMYLCASTDREGIDTQYFGPGTRLTVL.

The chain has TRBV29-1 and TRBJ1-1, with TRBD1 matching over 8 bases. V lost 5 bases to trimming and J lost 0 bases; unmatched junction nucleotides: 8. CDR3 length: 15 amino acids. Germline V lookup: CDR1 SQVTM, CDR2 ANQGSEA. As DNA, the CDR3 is TGCAGCGTTCATGCGACAGGGGAGTTGAACACTGAAGCTTTCTTT. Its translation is CSVHATGELNTEAFF.

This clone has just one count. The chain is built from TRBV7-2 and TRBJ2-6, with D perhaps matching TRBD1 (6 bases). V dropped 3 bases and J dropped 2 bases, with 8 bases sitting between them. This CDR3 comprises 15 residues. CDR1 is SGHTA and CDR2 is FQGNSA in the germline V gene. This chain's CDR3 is CASSFNRAGANVLTF. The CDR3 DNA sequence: TGTGCCAGCAGCTTTAACAGGGCTGGGGCCAACGTCCTGACTTTC.

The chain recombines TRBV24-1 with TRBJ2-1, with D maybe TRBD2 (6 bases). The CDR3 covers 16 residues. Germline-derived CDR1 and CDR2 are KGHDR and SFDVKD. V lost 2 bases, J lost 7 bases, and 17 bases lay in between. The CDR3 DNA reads TGTGCCACCAGTGATTCCCTGGGAGGCTTTGAGAATGAGCAGTTCTTC. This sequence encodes CATSDSLGGFENEQFF.

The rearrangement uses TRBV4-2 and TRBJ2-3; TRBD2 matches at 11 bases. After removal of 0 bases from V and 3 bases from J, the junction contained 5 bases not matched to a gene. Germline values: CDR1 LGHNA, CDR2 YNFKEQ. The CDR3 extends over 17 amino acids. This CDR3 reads CASSQESSGGRTDTQYF. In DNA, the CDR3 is TGTGCCAGCAGCCAAGAGTCTAGCGGGGGGCGGACAGATACGCAGTATTTT.

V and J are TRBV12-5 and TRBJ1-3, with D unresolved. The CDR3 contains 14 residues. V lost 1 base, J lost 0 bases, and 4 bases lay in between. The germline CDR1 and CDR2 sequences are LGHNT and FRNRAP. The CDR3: CASGLGLSGNTIYF. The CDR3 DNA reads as TGTGCTAGTGGTTTGGGACTCTCTGGAAACACCATATATTTT.

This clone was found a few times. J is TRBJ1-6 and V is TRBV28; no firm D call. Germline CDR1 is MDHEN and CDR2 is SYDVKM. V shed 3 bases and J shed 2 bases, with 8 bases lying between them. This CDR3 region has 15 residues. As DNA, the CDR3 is TGTGCCAGCAGTTTGGCCGTCCCCTATAATTCACCCCTCCACTTT. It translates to CASSLAVPYNSPLHF.

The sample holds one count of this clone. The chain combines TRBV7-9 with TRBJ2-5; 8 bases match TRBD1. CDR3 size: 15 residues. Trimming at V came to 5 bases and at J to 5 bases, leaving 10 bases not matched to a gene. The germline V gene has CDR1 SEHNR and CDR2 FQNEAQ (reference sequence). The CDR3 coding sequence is TGTGCCAGCAGCCCCCGGACAGGGAAATTGGAGACCCAGTACTTC. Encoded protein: CASSPRTGKLETQYF.

CDR3 loop: CASSLATGGSYNEQFF. CDR3 sequence (DNA): TGTGCCAGCAGCTTAGCGACAGGGGGCTCCTACAATGAGCAGTTCTTC. The V and J genes are TRBV11-2 and TRBJ2-1, with TRBD1 matching over 9 bases. The CDR3 sequence is 16 residues long. CDR1 is SGHAT and CDR2 is FQNNGV in the germline V gene. V dropped 1 base and J dropped 0; count of bases not matched to a gene: 1.

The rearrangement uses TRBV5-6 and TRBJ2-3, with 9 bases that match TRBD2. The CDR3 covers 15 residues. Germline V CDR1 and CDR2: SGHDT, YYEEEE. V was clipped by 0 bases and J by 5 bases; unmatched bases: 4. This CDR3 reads CASSLGGGGQDTQYF. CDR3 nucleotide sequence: TGTGCCAGCAGCTTGGGCGGGGGGGGTCAAGATACGCAGTATTTT.